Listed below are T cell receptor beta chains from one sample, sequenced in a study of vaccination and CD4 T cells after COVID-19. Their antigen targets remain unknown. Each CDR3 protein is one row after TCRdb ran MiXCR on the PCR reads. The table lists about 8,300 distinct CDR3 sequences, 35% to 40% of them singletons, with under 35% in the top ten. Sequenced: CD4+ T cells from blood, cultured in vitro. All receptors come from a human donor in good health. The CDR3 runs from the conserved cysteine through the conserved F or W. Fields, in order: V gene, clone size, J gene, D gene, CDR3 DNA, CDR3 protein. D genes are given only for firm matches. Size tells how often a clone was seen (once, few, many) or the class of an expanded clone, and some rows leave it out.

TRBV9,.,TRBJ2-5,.,TGTGCCAGCAGCGCCCTCGGGGGTAAAGAGACCCAGTACTTC,CASSALGGKETQYF
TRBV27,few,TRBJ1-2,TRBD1,TGTGCCAGCAATACGGGACAGGGGGCGCGTGGCTACACCTTC,CASNTGQGARGYTF
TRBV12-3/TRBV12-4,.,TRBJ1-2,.,TGTGCCAGCAGTTTGTACAGGGAGACGCATGGCTACACCTTC,CASSLYRETHGYTF
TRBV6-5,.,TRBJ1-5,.,TGTGCCAGCAGTTACTCAACGGTTGGGGATAATCAGCCCCAGCATTTT,CASSYSTVGDNQPQHF
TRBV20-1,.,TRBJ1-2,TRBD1,TGCAGTGCTAGGGAGACAGGGGGCATTAAAGGCTACACCTTC,CSARETGGIKGYTF
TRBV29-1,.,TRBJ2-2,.,TGCAGCGGGCAGTACAGGGCCACCGGGGAGCTGTTTTTT,CSGQYRATGELFF
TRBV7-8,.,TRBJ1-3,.,TGTGCCAGCAGCCCACAGGGAGCTGGAAACACCATATATTTT,CASSPQGAGNTIYF
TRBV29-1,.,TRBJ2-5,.,TGCAGCGTTGACTTAAGAGAGACCCAGTACTTC,CSVDLRETQYF
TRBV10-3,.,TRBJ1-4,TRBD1,TGTGCCAGGGGCCCAGGGGGCGCGAGTGAAAAACTGTTTTTT,CARGPGGASEKLFF
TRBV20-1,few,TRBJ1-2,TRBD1,TGCAGTGCTCGGACAGGGCAGAACTATGGCTACACCTTC,CSARTGQNYGYTF
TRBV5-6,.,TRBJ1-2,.,TGTGCCAGCAGCTGGACGGACAAGAATGGCTACACCTTC,CASSWTDKNGYTF
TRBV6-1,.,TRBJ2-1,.,TGTGCCAGCACAATCCTAGGGGGGGGGAGGACCTACAATGAGCAGTTCTTC,CASTILGGGRTYNEQFF
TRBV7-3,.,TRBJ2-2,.,TGTGCCAGCAGCTTAAGCCCGGGTTCCGGGGAGCTGTTTTTT,CASSLSPGSGELFF
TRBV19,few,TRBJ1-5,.,TGTGCCAGTAGTATATCAGGGGCGCAGCCCCAGCATTTT,CASSISGAQPQHF
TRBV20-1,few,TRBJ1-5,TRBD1,TGCAGTGCTAGAATTGGGACAGATCCTTATCAGCCCCAGCATTTT,CSARIGTDPYQPQHF
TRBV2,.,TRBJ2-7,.,TGTGCCAGCTCCCTGGGGGCGGGGGCATACGAGCAGTACTTC,CASSLGAGAYEQYF
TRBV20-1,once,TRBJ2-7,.,TGCAGTGCTAGTAGAGCGACCGGCTACGAGCAGTACTTC,CSASRATGYEQYF
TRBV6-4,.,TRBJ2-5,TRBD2,TGTGCCAGCAGCTCCCACGGACTAGCTGGGGAGACCCAGTACTTC,CASSSHGLAGETQYF
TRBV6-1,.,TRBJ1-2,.,TGTGCCACCCAAAAGAACTATGGCTACACCTTC,CATQKNYGYTF
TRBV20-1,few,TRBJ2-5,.,TGCAGTGCTACGGTACAAGAGACCCAGTACTTC,CSATVQETQYF
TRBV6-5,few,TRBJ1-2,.,TGTGCCAGCAGTTACTCGAGGACAACTTATGGCTACACCTTC,CASSYSRTTYGYTF
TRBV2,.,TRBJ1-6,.,TGTGCCAGCTCGAGCGGGAGTTCACCCCTCCACTTT,CASSSGSSPLHF
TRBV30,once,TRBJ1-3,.,TGTGCCTGGAGTACAGGGACTGGAAACACCATATATTTT,CAWSTGTGNTIYF
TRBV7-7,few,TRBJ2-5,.,TGTGCCAGCAGCCCCCCGGCACCAGCGGAGACCCAGTACTTC,CASSPPAPAETQYF
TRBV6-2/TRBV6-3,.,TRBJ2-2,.,TGTGCCAGCAGTTGGTCCGGAGGAGCTGCCGGGGAGCTGTTTTTT,CASSWSGGAAGELFF
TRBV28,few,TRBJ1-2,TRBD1,TGTGCCAGCAGTTTCGGGGACAGAAGGAAGAGCTACACCTTC,CASSFGDRRKSYTF
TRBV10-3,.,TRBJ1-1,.,TGTGCCATCAAACCGTCAGCAAGCACTGAAGCTTTCTTT,CAIKPSASTEAFF
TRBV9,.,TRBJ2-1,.,TGTGCCAGCAGCGTAGCTGAGTACAATGAGCAGTTCTTC,CASSVAEYNEQFF
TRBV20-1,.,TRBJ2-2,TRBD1,TGCAGTGCTCCCCCGACAGGGCCCTCCACCGGGGAGCTGTTTTTT,CSAPPTGPSTGELFF
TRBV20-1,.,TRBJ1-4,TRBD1,TGCAGTGCAACCGGGACAGCCTTGGAAAAACTGTTTTTT,CSATGTALEKLFF
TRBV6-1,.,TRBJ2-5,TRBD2,TGTGCCAGCAGACCAGACCAGGGTCGGGGGGGGACCCAGTACTTC,CASRPDQGRGGTQYF
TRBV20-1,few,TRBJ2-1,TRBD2,TGCAGTGCTAGAGGACCCCCCGACAGCGGGGTCCACAATGAGCAGTTCTTC,CSARGPPDSGVHNEQFF
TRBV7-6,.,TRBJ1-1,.,TGTGCCAGCAGCCCCCAAGCTGGCGCCATGAACACTGAAGCTTTCTTT,CASSPQAGAMNTEAFF
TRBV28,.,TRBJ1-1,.,TGTGCCAGCAGTTTGGAGGAAGAAGCTTTCTTT,CASSLEEEAFF
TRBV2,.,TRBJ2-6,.,TGTGCCAAGCAGTCTTTGCTCGGGGCCAACGTCCTGACTTTC,CAKQSLLGANVLTF